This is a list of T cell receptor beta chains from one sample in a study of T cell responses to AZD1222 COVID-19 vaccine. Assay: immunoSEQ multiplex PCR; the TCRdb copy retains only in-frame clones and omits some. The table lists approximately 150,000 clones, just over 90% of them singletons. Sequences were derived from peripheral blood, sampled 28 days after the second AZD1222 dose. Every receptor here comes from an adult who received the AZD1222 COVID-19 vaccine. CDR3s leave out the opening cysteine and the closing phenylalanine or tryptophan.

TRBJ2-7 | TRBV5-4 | ASTSPGQGAGEQY
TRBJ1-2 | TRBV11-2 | ASSLDGTGGLYGYT
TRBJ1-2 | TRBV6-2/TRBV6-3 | ASSYRTYGYT
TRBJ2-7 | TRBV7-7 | ASSPFGTYEQY
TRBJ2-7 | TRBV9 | ASSVGASGISYEQY
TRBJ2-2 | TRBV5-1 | ASSAGPNTGELF
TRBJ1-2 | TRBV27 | ASSPRQGYGYT
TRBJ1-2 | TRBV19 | ASSPRGRQSYGYT
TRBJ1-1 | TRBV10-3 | AISESETGGWDTEAF
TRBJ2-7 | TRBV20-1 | SASPTRDRGYEQY
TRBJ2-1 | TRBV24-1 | ATSDSKTGLYNEQF
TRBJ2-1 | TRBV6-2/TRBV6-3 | ASSHGGLPF
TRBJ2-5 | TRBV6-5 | ASSTPGLAQETQY
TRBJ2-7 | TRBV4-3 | ASSQDGGRGLQQY
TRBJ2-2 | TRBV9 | ASSVAAGPGELF
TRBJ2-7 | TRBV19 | ASSIPGTYEQY
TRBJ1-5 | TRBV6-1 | ASSEGSSNQPQH
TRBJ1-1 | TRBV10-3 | AISEFGYTEAF
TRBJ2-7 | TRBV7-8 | ASSLGGAGYEQY
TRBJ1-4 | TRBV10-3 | AISGTGGKEKLF
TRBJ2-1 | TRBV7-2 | ASSPPRGLYNEQF
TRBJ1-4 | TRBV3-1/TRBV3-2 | ASSQIKGGEKLF
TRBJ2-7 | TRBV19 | ASSGRRQGTYEQY
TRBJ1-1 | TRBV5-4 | ASSSPGVNTEAF
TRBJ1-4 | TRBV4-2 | ASSKQGAGEKLF
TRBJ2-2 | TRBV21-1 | ASSKVRQERFGELF
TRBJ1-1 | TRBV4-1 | ASRHRGTTEAF
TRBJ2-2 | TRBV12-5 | ASGLWAGTSGSGPGELF
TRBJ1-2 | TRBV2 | ASPRTGTGVGGYT
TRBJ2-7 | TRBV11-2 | ASSLFRQRESYEQY
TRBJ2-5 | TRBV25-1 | ASSESRGLLETQY
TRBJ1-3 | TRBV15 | ATSRDSLGQIGNTIY
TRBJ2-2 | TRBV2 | ASEPIRGAAGELF
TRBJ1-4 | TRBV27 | ASSSRRTEVNEKLF
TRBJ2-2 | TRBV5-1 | ASSFRQNTGELF
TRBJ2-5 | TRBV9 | ASSTGARLQETQY
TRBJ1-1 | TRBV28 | ASSRVGGYTEAF
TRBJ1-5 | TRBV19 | ASSIKITQPQH
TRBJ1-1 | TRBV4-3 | ASSHRGTEAF
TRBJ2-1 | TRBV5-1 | ASSLRQESSYNEQF
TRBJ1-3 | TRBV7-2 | ASSLAGARGRY
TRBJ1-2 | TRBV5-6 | ASSLGDQINYGYT
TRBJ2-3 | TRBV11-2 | ASSLRDAAY
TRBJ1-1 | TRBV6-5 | ASSSGGHTEAF
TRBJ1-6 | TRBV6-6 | ASRNPRERQYSPLH
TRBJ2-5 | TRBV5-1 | ASSGGGAEETQY
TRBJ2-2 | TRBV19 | ASSILAGGTAELF
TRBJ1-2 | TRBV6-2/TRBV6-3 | ASSYIRARLGYGYT
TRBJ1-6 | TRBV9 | ASSVGQQRSYNSPLH
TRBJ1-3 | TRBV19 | ASSTRISGNTIY
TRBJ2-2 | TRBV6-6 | ASSLQARAGGELF
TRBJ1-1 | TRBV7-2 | ASSNTGFEAF
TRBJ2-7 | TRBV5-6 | ASSFSAGDSYEQY
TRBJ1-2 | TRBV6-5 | ASSTQGLANYGYT
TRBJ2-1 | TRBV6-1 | ASSETSGTYEQF
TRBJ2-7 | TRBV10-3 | AISESTGRGEQY
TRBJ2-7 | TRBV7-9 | ASSLAGSSYEQY